This TCR beta chain comes out of a study of technical replicates of blood from a few donors. This clone was picked up one time. Some clones are missing from TCRdb's copy, which holds only in-frame ones; the method was immunoSEQ multiplex PCR. The table includes under 75,000 clones, around 95% detected once. Material: T cells isolated from PBMCs. This TCR was recovered from a human donor in good health.

In nucleotides, the CDR3 is TGTGCCAGCAGTGTCTGGGAGGGCGAAGGAACAGATACGCAGTATTTT. It encodes CASSVWEGEGTDTQYF. The rearrangement joins TRBV6-1 to TRBJ2-3; 7 bases are a match to TRBD2. CDR3 length equals 16 residues. The J segment lost 3 bases and the V segment lost 4 bases, leaving 10 bases of the junction unmatched. The germline V gene encodes CDR1 MNHNS and CDR2 SASEGT.